What follows are 21 T cell receptor beta chains derived from one specimen sequenced in a study of prognosis after radiotherapy for stage I lung cancer. CDR3 of TCR beta was amplified from genomic DNA via a two-round multiplex PCR. First-round PCR amplification was performed with primers specific to each TRBV and TRBJ gene. TCRdb reanalysed the multiplex PCR reads using MiXCR and keeps one entry per CDR3 protein. The sample shows more than 9,000 distinct CDR3 sequences, approximately 53% of them seen only once. The sample consisted of PBMCs, taken before or after stereotactic body radiation therapy (not recorded which). The source of these receptors is a donor at least 50 years old with non-small cell lung cancer.

This clonotype is medium-sized within its sample. The CDR3 region has the DNA TGTGCCAGTAGTATGGCGGGGGACAGGATTAATCAGCCCCAGCATTTT. Protein product: CASSMAGDRINQPQHF. The genes are TRBV19 and TRBJ1-5; 8 bases are shared with TRBD1. V shed 3 bases, J shed 4 bases, and the junction held 8 bases outside the gene matches. CDR3 size: 16 residues. The V gene's germline CDR1 is LNHDA and CDR2 SQIVND (reference sequence).

V gene TRBV24-1 combines with J gene TRBJ1-5; TRBD1 is a possible D gene (6 bases). The CDR3 is made up of 14 amino acids. CDR1 is KGHDR and CDR2 is SFDVKD in the germline V gene. Trimming pared 1 base from V and 15 bases from J, leaving 18 bases between. CDR3 protein: CATSDLGGNQARHF. CDR3 sequence (DNA): TGTGCCACCAGTGATTTAGGGGGGAATCAGGCCCGGCATTTT.

By share, this clonotype ranks as medium-sized. The chain has TRBV13 and TRBJ2-1; D call uncertain. The CDR3 spans 12 residues. The germline V and J ends were trimmed by 5 bases and 9 bases, with 11 bases remaining between them. Germline lookup yields CDR1 PRHDT and CDR2 FYEKMQ (reference sequence). The CDR3 loop reads CASSLRNGEQFF. CDR3 nucleotides: TGTGCCAGCAGCCTCCGGAACGGTGAGCAGTTCTTC. Full variable domain (remainder filled in from reference TRBV13 and TRBJ2-1): AAGVIQSPRHLIKEKRETATLKCYPIPRHDTVYWYQQGPGQDPQFLISFYEKMQSDKGSIPDRFSAQQFSDYHSELNMSSLELGDSALYFCASSLRNGEQFFGPGTRLTVL.

The rearrangement uses TRBV10-3 and TRBJ2-7, with D hard to call. Trimming left V 4 bases short and J 6 bases short, with 13 bases between. Per the germline V gene, CDR1 is ENHRY and CDR2 is SYGVKD. The CDR3 is 13 residues long. The CDR3 region has the DNA TGTGCCATCAGTGCCTCATCGTCCCTCGAGCAGTACTTC. It codes for CAISASSSLEQYF.

The chain couples TRBV29-1 to TRBJ1-3; D is undetermined. This CDR3 contains 12 residues. Germline values: CDR1 SQVTM, CDR2 ANQGSEA. V was clipped by 8 bases and J by 6 bases, with 14 bases between them. This CDR3 reads CSCLRGENTIYF. CDR3 nucleotides: TGCAGCTGCCTACGCGGTGAAAACACCATATATTTT.

This clonotype has ten or more counts. The rearrangement links TRBV5-1 to TRBJ1-5; 8 bases agree with TRBD1. This CDR3 spans 16 amino acids. Losses at the gene ends were 0 bases for V and 7 bases for J; bases not matched to a gene: 9. In germline, CDR1 is SGHRS, CDR2 YFSETQ. The CDR3: CASSLVAQGARQPQHF. CDR3 bases: TGCGCCAGCAGCTTGGTGGCTCAGGGGGCGAGGCAGCCCCAGCATTTT.

This clonotype is medium-sized by share. As DNA, the CDR3 is TGTGCCAGCAGTGAAGAAGGTGGTGGAAACACCATATATTTT. Translation: CASSEEGGGNTIYF. The V call is TRBV2, the J call TRBJ1-3; D gene uncertain. The V gene lost 1 base and the J gene lost 3 bases, with 7 bases spanning the gap. In germline, CDR1 is SNHLY, CDR2 FYNNEI. The CDR3 runs to 14 residues. Based on the CDR3 plus reference TRBV2 and TRBJ1-3, the full variable domain is EPEVTQTPSHQVTQMGQEVILRCVPISNHLYFYWYRQILGQKVEFLVSFYNNEISEKSEIFDDQFSVERPDGSNFTLKIRSTKLEDSAMYFCASSEEGGGNTIYFGEGSWLTVV.

Points on this clonotype: This is likely an artifact of a read error, given a far larger clone one base away. The rearrangement uses TRBV7-9 and TRBJ1-3; D unclear. The germline CDR1 and CDR2 sequences are SEHNR and FQNEAQ (reference sequence). The V and J ends lost 7 bases and 7 bases respectively, with 17 bases between them. This CDR3 has 14 amino acids. DNA of the CDR3: TGTGCCAGCACCATAGACCCACTGTCGAACACCATATATTTT. Its protein product is CASTIDPLSNTIYF.

In this sample, this clonotype turned up many times. DNA for the CDR3: TGTGCCAGCAGCTTATCGGGCGTGAACATTCAGTACTTC. Translation: CASSLSGVNIQYF. The rearrangement links TRBV7-8 to TRBJ2-4, with no clear D. Germline V gene data show CDR1 as SGHVS and CDR2 as FQNEAQ. Trimming took 2 bases from V and 7 from J, leaving 9 bases between them. The CDR3 length is 13 residues. The complete variable domain, with remaining parts taken from reference TRBV7-8 and TRBJ2-4, reads GAGVSQSPRYKVAKRGQDVALRCDPISGHVSLFWYQQALGQGPEFLTYFQNEAQLDKSGLPSDRFFAERPEGSVSTLKIQRTQQEDSAVYLCASSLSGVNIQYFGAGTRLSVL.

Only one count was recorded for this clonotype. This chain links TRBV19 with TRBJ2-6; D is possibly TRBD1 (5 bases). This CDR3 contains 14 residues. Trimming removed 5 bases from V and 0 bases from J, with 5 bases in between. Germline-derived CDR1 and CDR2 are LNHDA and SQIVND (reference sequence). The CDR3 nucleotides are TGTGCCAGTAGTGACAGCTCTGGGGCCAACGTCCTGACTTTC. Amino acids: CASSDSSGANVLTF.

DNA of the CDR3: TGCAGTGCTGGATATCAGGGGTCGGCCCACTATGGCTACACCTTC. It specifies CSAGYQGSAHYGYTF. The rearrangement uses TRBV20-1 and TRBJ1-2, with TRBD1 as a possible D gene (6 bases). This CDR3 has 15 amino acids. Trimming removed 5 bases from V and 3 bases from J, with 19 bases in between. Germline assignment: CDR1 DFQATT and CDR2 SNEGSKA (reference sequence).

The chain is built from TRBV4-2 and TRBJ2-2, with unresolved D. Deletions cut 1 base from V and 6 bases from J, with 6 bases between. Germline CDR1 is LGHNA and CDR2 is YNFKEQ. This CDR3 region has 13 residues. The CDR3 here is CASSQAGSGELFF. The DNA for the CDR3 is TGTGCCAGCAGCCAAGCAGGATCCGGGGAGCTGTTTTTT.

The J gene is TRBJ2-7, the V gene TRBV6-9; TRBD2 matches 7 bases. TRBJ2-1 matches the DNA end more closely, so the J call is doubtful. The germline V gene has CDR1 MNHGY and CDR2 SVAAGI. This CDR3 comprises 14 residues. The CDR3 here is CASSYGGGRNEQFF. Written as DNA, the CDR3 is TGTGCCAGCAGTTACGGGGGAGGGCGAAATGAGCAGTTCTTC.

The CDR3 region has the DNA TGTGCCAGCAGTTCCTACCGTGGATCAGGGGCTAGCACAGATACGCAGTATTTT. Translating it yields CASSSYRGSGASTDTQYF. The rearrangement joins TRBV6-5 to TRBJ2-3; D may be TRBD1 (6 bases). The V end lost 4 bases, the J end lost 0 bases, and 20 bases lay between the germline ends. Germline V gene lookup returns CDR1 MNHEY and CDR2 SVGAGI. This CDR3 has 18 amino acids.

This chain connects TRBV6-4 to TRBJ1-2, with 12 bases matching TRBD1. Looked up from germline, CDR1 is MRHNA and CDR2 is SNTAGT. V lost 1 base, J lost 5 bases, and 8 bases stayed unmatched. The length of the CDR3 is 17 residues. The chain's CDR3 is CASSDWDRGRGGYGYTF. The CDR3 DNA follows: TGTGCCAGCAGTGACTGGGACAGGGGGCGCGGAGGTTATGGCTACACCTTC.

This chain joins TRBV3-1 and TRBJ2-1; TRBD2 aligns across 10 bases. V gave up 0 bases and J gave up 9 bases; unmatched junction bases: 11. There are 17 residues in the CDR3. Germline V CDR1 and CDR2: LGHDT, YNNKEL (reference sequence). Written as DNA, the CDR3 is TGTGCCAGCAGCCAAGAGGCTAGCGGGAGTAGTGGTGTTGAGCAGTTCTTC. Translating it yields CASSQEASGSSGVEQFF.

As concerns this clonotype: A much bigger clone sits one base away, suggesting this may be a read error. The chain is built from TRBV7-2 and TRBJ2-5; D gene unclear. In germline, CDR1 is SGHTA, CDR2 FQGNSA. The CDR3 loop spans 13 amino acids. The CDR3 DNA sequence: TGTGCCAGCATCTTAGGCCCTGGGGAGACCCAGTACTTC. This translates into CASILGPGETQYF.

The chain joins TRBV7-2 to TRBJ2-3, with 12 bases matching TRBD2. Trimming at V came to 3 bases and at J to 4 bases, leaving 5 bases not matched to a gene. CDR1 is SGHTA and CDR2 is FQGNSA in the germline V gene. This CDR3 has 16 residues. CDR3 sequence (DNA): TGTGCCAGCAGCTTTTATTGGACTAGCGGGGCAGATACGCAGTATTTT. This sequence encodes CASSFYWTSGADTQYF.

This clonotype is labeled medium-sized. The V call is TRBV9, the J call TRBJ2-7, with a weak D call TRBD1 (6 bases). Trimming cost V 3 bases and J 2 bases, with 12 bases left between them. This CDR3 comprises 14 residues. The germline CDR1 and CDR2 sequences are SGDLS and YYNGEE. CDR3 sequence: CASSAQGQTYEQYF. The CDR3 coding sequence is TGTGCCAGCAGCGCCCAAGGACAGACCTACGAGCAGTACTTC.

Turning to this clonotype: The junction departs from germline at one end; a sequencing error may be responsible. The J gene is TRBJ1-2, the V gene TRBV2; no reliable D call. CDR3 length: 12 residues. Germline V lookup: CDR1 SNHLY, CDR2 FYNNEI. The CDR3 coding sequence is TGTGCCAACAGCCAAACTGCCTATGTCTACACCTTC. This gives the protein CANSQTAYVYTF.

This clonotype is labeled medium-sized (0.01 to 0.1%). The rearrangement links TRBV24-1 to TRBJ2-2; 10 positions match TRBD2. Per the germline V gene, CDR1 is KGHDR and CDR2 is SFDVKD. J lost 4 bases, V lost 4 bases, and 2 bases had no gene match. The CDR3 runs to 15 residues. CDR3 DNA sequence: TGTGCCACCAGTGACAGGACTAGCGGCACCGGGGAGCTGTTTTTT. Translation: CATSDRTSGTGELFF.